The next 27 T cell receptor beta chains were all read from a single sample in a study of siplizumab effects on memory and regulatory T cells. Clones were sequenced by immunoSEQ multiplex PCR, and TCRdb holds only the in-frame ones, with some missing. The sample holds some 88,000 clones, around 89% seen once. The specimen sequenced was CD4+ T cells sorted from blood. These receptors all stem from a human donor in good health.

The V call is TRBV6-5, the J call TRBJ1-4; 10 bases are a match to TRBD1. Trimming removed 7 bases from V and 8 bases from J; junction bases left unmatched: 7. Looked up from germline, CDR1 is MNHEY and CDR2 is SVGAGI. This CDR3 region has 14 residues. As DNA, the CDR3 is TGTGCCAGCACCCGGGACAGGGGTTCAGAAAAACTGTTTTTT. Its translation is CASTRDRGSEKLFF.

The J gene is TRBJ2-3, the V gene TRBV18, with D possibly being TRBD2 (5 bases). CDR1 is KGHSH, CDR2 LQKENI, per germline. The V end was cut by 4 bases, the J end by 6 bases, with 8 bases between. The CDR3 runs to 12 residues. CDR3 protein: CASSHERDTQYF. CDR3 DNA: TGTGCCAGCTCACACGAGCGGGATACGCAGTATTTT.

This chain connects TRBV5-1 to TRBJ2-1, with a weak D call TRBD1 (5 bases). Germline CDR1 and CDR2: SGHRS and YFSETQ. The CDR3 runs to 13 residues. The V end lost 4 bases, the J end lost 7 bases, and 12 bases lay between the germline ends. The CDR3 spells CASSPGNWNEQFF. Here the CDR3 DNA reads TGCGCCAGCAGCCCAGGGAACTGGAATGAGCAGTTCTTC.

CDR3 residues: CASRTRTGGYEQYF. CDR3 sequence (DNA): TGTGCCAGCAGGACCCGGACAGGGGGCTACGAGCAGTACTTC. The chain has TRBV6-5 and TRBJ2-7; 10 nucleotides line up with TRBD1. The CDR3 is 14 amino acids. Germline lookup yields CDR1 MNHEY and CDR2 SVGAGI. Trimming at V came to 6 bases and at J to 3 bases, leaving 5 bases not matched to a gene.

V and J are TRBV29-1 and TRBJ2-3, with 8 positions matching TRBD1. V dropped 6 bases and J dropped 2; count of bases not matched to a gene: 7. The CDR3 is made up of 14 amino acids. Germline loops: CDR1 SQVTM, CDR2 ANQGSEA. The CDR3 loop reads CSVVGDRLTDTQYF. The DNA of the CDR3 is TGCAGCGTGGTCGGGGACAGGCTCACAGATACGCAGTATTTT.

The chain links TRBV9 to TRBJ1-6; a possible D gene is TRBD1 (5 bases). Looked up from germline, CDR1 is SGDLS and CDR2 is YYNGEE. Trimming left V 3 bases short and J 10 bases short, with 20 bases between. This CDR3 has 16 amino acids. The DNA of the CDR3 is TGTGCCAGCAGCGACCAACTGGGGCCCGGGGGATCACCCCTCCACTTT. Translation gives CASSDQLGPGGSPLHF. Complete variable domain (other parts from reference TRBV9 and TRBJ1-6): DSGVTQTPKHLITATGQRVTLRCSPRSGDLSVYWYQQSLDQGLQFLIQYYNGEERAKGNILERFSAQQFPDLHSELNLSSLELGDSALYFCASSDQLGPGGSPLHFGNGTRLTVT.

Comment on this clone: The same CDR3 can be traced to other DNA sequences in this sample. The chain carries TRBV5-1 and TRBJ2-7; D unresolved. This CDR3 is 12 amino acids long. In germline, CDR1 is SGHRS, CDR2 YFSETQ. V was pared by 4 bases and J by 5 bases, with 10 bases between. This CDR3 is CASSPHRDEQYF. Written as DNA, the CDR3 is TGCGCCAGCAGCCCCCACCGCGACGAGCAGTACTTC.

This clone was recorded once. The rearrangement joins TRBV6-5 to TRBJ1-4; 7 bases are a match to TRBD1. The J segment lost 8 bases and the V segment lost 2 bases, leaving 5 bases of the junction unmatched. CDR1 is MNHEY and CDR2 is SVGAGI in the germline V gene. The CDR3 runs 14 residues. CDR3 sequence reads: CASSYGRGDEKLFF. The CDR3 DNA reads as TGTGCCAGCAGTTACGGCAGGGGGGACGAAAAACTGTTTTTT.

The rearrangement joins TRBV5-1 to TRBJ2-5; 9 nucleotides align to TRBD2. Per germline, CDR1 SGHRS and CDR2 YFSETQ. The CDR3 length is 16 residues. Germline trimming cut 0 bases from V and 2 bases from J; bases unmatched to any gene: 5. CDR3 amino acids: CASSLVLAGFQETQYF. CDR3 nucleotides: TGCGCCAGCAGCTTGGTGCTAGCGGGATTTCAAGAGACCCAGTACTTC.

V is TRBV2 and J is TRBJ1-4; 7 nucleotides match TRBD1. V dropped 6 bases and J dropped 5; count of bases not matched to a gene: 9. Germline-derived CDR1 and CDR2 are SNHLY and FYNNEI. The CDR3 sequence is 15 residues long. The CDR3 region has the DNA TGTGCCAGCAGCGTTGCAGGGGGTGTAAATGAAAAACTGTTTTTT. It yields the protein CASSVAGGVNEKLFF. The variable domain in full, with the rest retrieved from reference TRBV2 and TRBJ1-4, is EPEVTQTPSHQVTQMGQEVILRCVPISNHLYFYWYRQILGQKVEFLVSFYNNEISEKSEIFDDQFSVERPDGSNFTLKIRSTKLEDSAMYFCASSVAGGVNEKLFFGSGTQLSVL.

This chain links TRBV13 with TRBJ2-7; 11 bases line up with TRBD1. CDR3 length equals 15 residues. CDR1 is PRHDT and CDR2 is FYEKMQ in the germline V gene (reference sequence). Trimming removed 5 bases from V and 3 bases from J; junction bases left unmatched: 6. For the CDR3, the DNA is TGTGCCAGCAGCCCCCTGGGACAGGGGGACTACGAGCAGTACTTC. This sequence encodes CASSPLGQGDYEQYF.

This clone was seen just once. J is TRBJ1-1 and V is TRBV5-1; a possible D gene is TRBD1 (6 bases). This CDR3 has 17 residues. Per the germline V gene, CDR1 is SGHRS and CDR2 is YFSETQ. V gave up 2 bases and J gave up 5 bases, with 22 bases separating them. CDR3 sequence: CASSLGGTGFAQTEAFF. The CDR3 DNA reads TGCGCCAGCAGCTTAGGGGGGACGGGCTTCGCCCAGACTGAAGCTTTCTTT.

This clone was counted only a few times. The chain couples TRBV6-6 to TRBJ2-7; possible D gene TRBD2, 6 bases. This CDR3 is built from 13 residues. The V gene's germline CDR1 is MNHNY and CDR2 SVGAGI (reference sequence). Trimming removed 6 bases at V and 6 bases at J, with 15 bases between. Written as DNA, the CDR3 is TGTGCCAGCAGCCGGGGCGGGACGTCCGAGCAGTACTTC. The encoded protein is CASSRGGTSEQYF.

This clone was found once. The chain combines TRBV30 with TRBJ2-7; tentative D call: TRBD2 (6 bases). This CDR3 has 13 residues. CDR1 GTSNPN and CDR2 SVGIG come from the germline V gene (reference sequence). V was clipped by 5 bases and J by 0 bases, with 11 bases between them. The CDR3 loop reads CAWDPGSSYEQYF. The CDR3 region has the DNA TGTGCCTGGGACCCCGGGAGCTCCTACGAGCAGTACTTC. The variable domain in full, completed from reference TRBV30 and TRBJ2-7, reads SQTIHQWPATLVQPVGSPLSLECTVEGTSNPNLYWYRQAAGRGLQLLFYSVGIGQISSEVPQNLSASRPQDRQFILSSKKLLLSDSGFYLCAWDPGSSYEQYFGPGTRLTVT.

The CDR3 sequence: CASRAGAIGAYEQYF. CDR3 bases: TGTGCCAGCAGGGCCGGGGCGATCGGGGCCTACGAGCAGTACTTC. This chain connects TRBV6-6 to TRBJ2-7; the D call may be TRBD1 or TRBD2 (5 bases each). V was cut by 6 bases and J by 2 bases, with 17 bases left in between. This CDR3 comprises 15 residues. From germline, CDR1 is MNHNY and CDR2 SVGAGI (reference sequence).

Only one count was recorded for this clone. The CDR3, as DNA: TGTGCCAGCAGCCTAGGGGTCTATGGCTACACCTTC. Protein sequence: CASSLGVYGYTF. The chain links TRBV28 to TRBJ1-2; possible D gene TRBD1, 5 bases. The CDR3 loop spans 12 amino acids. Germline-derived CDR1 and CDR2 are MDHEN and SYDVKM. The ends were cut back, 6 bases at V and 4 bases at J, with 9 bases in the middle.

This clone was detected a few times. The chain employs TRBV18 and TRBJ1-3, with D possibly matching TRBD1 (5 bases). The V gene's germline CDR1 is KGHSH and CDR2 LQKENI. CDR3 length: 14 residues. Trimming stripped 2 bases from V and 3 bases from J, with 8 bases between. The CDR3 DNA reads as TGTGCCAGCTCACCAGACAGTCGTGGAAACACCATATATTTT. Encoded protein: CASSPDSRGNTIYF.

This chain connects TRBV7-3 to TRBJ2-1; D uncertain. With 1 base removed from V and 2 bases from J, the gap between germline ends came to 9 bases. CDR3 length: 15 residues. In germline, CDR1 is SGHTA, CDR2 FQGTGA. CDR3 DNA sequence: TGTGCCAGCAGCTTAAGTCAACTCGCCTACAATGAGCAGTTCTTC. Translation gives CASSLSQLAYNEQFF.

This clone was picked up one time. This rearrangement joins TRBV6-6 to TRBJ1-5; no clear D gene. V was shortened by 6 bases and J by 0 bases, with 12 bases between the two germline ends. CDR3 length equals 15 residues. The germline CDR1 and CDR2 sequences are MNHNY and SVGAGI (reference sequence). The CDR3 reads CASSTGVISNQPQHF. The CDR3 DNA is TGTGCCAGCAGCACCGGGGTAATTAGCAATCAGCCCCAGCATTTT.

This sequence joins TRBV13 and TRBJ2-1; TRBD2 matches 9 bases. CDR1 is PRHDT, CDR2 FYEKMQ, per germline (reference sequence). V dropped 3 bases and J dropped 6; count of bases not matched to a gene: 6. The CDR3 has 15 residues. Here the CDR3 DNA reads TGTGCCAGCAGCTTCTGGCGGGAGGGATTCAATGAGCAGTTCTTC. It codes for CASSFWREGFNEQFF.

In this sample, this clone turned up once. The J gene is TRBJ2-1, the V gene TRBV11-3; 8 bases are shared with TRBD2. Germline CDR1 reads SGHNT; CDR2 reads YENEEA. The junction had 15 bases not matched to a gene; V was cut back by 11 bases and J by 3 bases. The CDR3 length is 16 residues. CDR3 in amino acids: CASSLGWRGDYNEQFF. The CDR3 DNA reads as TGTGCCTCCTCCCTCGGCTGGCGGGGGGACTACAATGAGCAGTTCTTC.

The chain links TRBV5-4 to TRBJ2-5; 12 bases agree with TRBD2. Germline lookup yields CDR1 SGHNT and CDR2 YYREEE (reference sequence). The CDR3 has 16 residues. Losses at the gene ends were 4 bases for V and 5 bases for J; bases not matched to a gene: 9. The DNA for the CDR3 is TGTGCCAGCAGCCGGACGTCAGGACTAGCGGGGGAGACCCAGTACTTC. Its translation: CASSRTSGLAGETQYF.

This clone has just one count. The CDR3 spells CASRRDLDSYEQYF. CDR3 nucleotides: TGTGCCAGCAGAAGGGACCTGGACTCCTACGAGCAGTACTTC. The V gene is TRBV28, the J gene TRBJ2-7, with D perhaps being TRBD1 or TRBD2 (5 bases each). This CDR3 has 14 residues. Germline assignment: CDR1 MDHEN and CDR2 SYDVKM. V lost 6 bases to trimming and J lost 0 bases, with 12 bases between them.

This chain links TRBV18 with TRBJ2-5; TRBD1 is a possible D gene (5 bases). V gave up 3 bases and J gave up 2 bases, with 13 bases separating them. CDR1 KGHSH and CDR2 LQKENI come from the germline V gene. The CDR3 covers 15 residues. CDR3 sequence (DNA): TGTGCCAGCTCACCCGACCTGACAGTGCAAGAGACCCAGTACTTC. Residues: CASSPDLTVQETQYF.

The rearrangement uses TRBV2 and TRBJ1-6; no reliable D call. CDR1 SNHLY and CDR2 FYNNEI come from the germline V gene. Trimming stripped 5 bases from V and 7 bases from J, with 6 bases between. The CDR3 length is 12 residues. The CDR3 nucleotides are TGTGCCAGCAGTAAGAGAAATTCACCCCTCCACTTT. It codes for CASSKRNSPLHF.

This clone appeared a single time. The V and J genes are TRBV9 and TRBJ1-2; 12 bases map to TRBD1. V lost 3 bases, J lost 5 bases, and 2 bases stayed unmatched. From germline, CDR1 is SGDLS and CDR2 YYNGEE. The CDR3 sequence is 14 residues long. CDR3 sequence reads: CASSAGQGAYGYTF. The CDR3 DNA reads TGTGCCAGCAGCGCGGGACAGGGGGCTTATGGCTACACCTTC.

A single count supports this clone. This chain joins TRBV4-2 and TRBJ2-1; D gene ambiguous. This CDR3 contains 15 residues. Germline CDR1 reads LGHNA; CDR2 reads YNFKEQ. V gave up 1 base and J gave up 7 bases, with 14 bases separating them. The CDR3 region is CASSQAGPRANEQFF. The CDR3 region has the DNA TGTGCCAGCAGCCAAGCGGGCCCAAGGGCGAATGAGCAGTTCTTC.